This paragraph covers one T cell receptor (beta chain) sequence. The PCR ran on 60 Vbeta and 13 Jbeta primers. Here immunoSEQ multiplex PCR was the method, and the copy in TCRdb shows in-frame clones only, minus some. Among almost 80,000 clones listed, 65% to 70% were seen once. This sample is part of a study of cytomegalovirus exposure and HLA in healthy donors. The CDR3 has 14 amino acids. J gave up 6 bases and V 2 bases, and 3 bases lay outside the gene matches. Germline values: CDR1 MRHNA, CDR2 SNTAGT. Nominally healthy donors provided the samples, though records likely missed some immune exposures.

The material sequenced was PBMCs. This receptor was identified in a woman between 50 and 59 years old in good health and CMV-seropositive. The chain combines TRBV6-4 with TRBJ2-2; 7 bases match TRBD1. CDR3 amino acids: CASSDARGSGELFF. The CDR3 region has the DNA TGTGCCAGCAGTGACGCCAGGGGGTCCGGGGAGCTGTTTTTT.